The 16 T cell receptor beta chains below come from one sample, sequenced in a study of T cells in localized non-small cell lung cancer. The protocol was immunoSEQ multiplex PCR, while the TCRdb copy is restricted to in-frame clones and leaves out a portion. This sample has some 39,000 clones; about nine tenths occur once, and the top ten carry 4.5% to 6%. The sample was peripheral blood mononuclear cells, taken before any cancer treatment. The source is a male donor older than 55 with stage II lung adenocarcinoma.

The chain links TRBV5-1 to TRBJ1-1, with TRBD1 identical over 7 bases. The J segment lost 2 bases and the V segment lost 3 bases, leaving 7 bases of the junction unmatched. The CDR3 totals 15 residues. Germline V gene sequence: CDR1 SGHRS, CDR2 YFSETQ. The CDR3 DNA sequence: TGCGCCAGCAGCTATCAGGGGGAGGGAAACACTGAAGCTTTCTTT. Translation: CASSYQGEGNTEAFF.

The CDR3 DNA follows: TGTGCCAGCAGCGTATCCAGCGGGAATCGGGCAGATACGCAGTATTTT. It yields the protein CASSVSSGNRADTQYF. The gene calls are TRBV9 and TRBJ2-3, with TRBD2 identical over 7 bases. Germline V gene lookup returns CDR1 SGDLS and CDR2 YYNGEE. Unmatched junction bases numbered 9, after V lost 1 base and J lost 4 bases. CDR3 length equals 16 residues.

This clone appeared a single time. CDR3 protein: CASSGREPLKQYF. For the CDR3, the DNA is TGTGCCAGCAGTGGCCGGGAGCCCTTGAAGCAGTACTTC. The chain links TRBV6-1 to TRBJ2-7, with D possibly TRBD2 on 6 matching bases. The germline V gene has CDR1 MNHNS and CDR2 SASEGT. The CDR3 has 13 residues. V was cut by 4 bases and J by 8 bases, with 15 bases left in between.

This sequence joins TRBV6-5 and TRBJ1-6, with D hard to call. This CDR3 is built from 14 residues. V was shortened by 6 bases and J by 3 bases, with 9 bases between the two germline ends. Looked up from germline, CDR1 is MNHEY and CDR2 is SVGAGI. In DNA form, the CDR3 reads TGTGCCAGCAGCCCTGAGGGCTATAATTCACCCCTCCACTTT. It is translated as CASSPEGYNSPLHF.

In DNA form, the CDR3 reads TGCGCCAGCAGTGAGTCAGTTCTAGCGGGAGATACGCAGTATTTT. Translation gives CASSESVLAGDTQYF. V is TRBV10-1 and J is TRBJ2-3; 8 nucleotides line up with TRBD2. The CDR3 extends over 15 amino acids. The V gene's germline CDR1 is WNHNN and CDR2 SYGVQD (reference sequence). V was clipped by 0 bases and J by 5 bases; unmatched bases: 4.

This sequence joins TRBV25-1 and TRBJ2-2; D remains unclear. This CDR3 has 13 residues. The ends were cut back, 8 bases at V and 5 bases at J, with 12 bases in the middle. CDR1 and CDR2 from the germline V gene are MGHDK and SYGVNS. In nucleotides, the CDR3 is TGTGCCAGCTGTGCAGGAGAAACCGGGGAGCTGTTTTTT. Its protein is CASCAGETGELFF. The full variable domain, with the rest looked up from reference TRBV25-1 and TRBJ2-2, is EADIYQTPRYLVIGTGKKITLECSQTMGHDKMYWYQQDPGMELHLIHYSYGVNSTEKGDLSSESTVSRIRTEHFPLTLESARPSHTSQYLCASCAGETGELFFGEGSRLTVL.

The chain employs TRBV5-5 and TRBJ1-5, with D uncertain. This CDR3 comprises 13 residues. From germline, CDR1 is SGHKS and CDR2 YYEKEE (reference sequence). V lost 0 bases to trimming and J lost 5 bases, with 6 bases between them. CDR3 bases: TGTGCCAGCAGCTTGGGGGTCGATCAGCCCCAGCATTTT. This sequence encodes CASSLGVDQPQHF.

The genes are TRBV15 and TRBJ2-3; D uncertain. The V gene's germline CDR1 is LNHNV and CDR2 YYDKDF (reference sequence). V was shortened by 1 base and J by 6 bases, with 14 bases between the two germline ends. The CDR3 loop spans 15 amino acids. In nucleotides, the CDR3 is TGTGCCACCAGCAGAGGGTTCAAGGGTTTGGATACGCAGTATTTT. Translated: CATSRGFKGLDTQYF.

The chain carries TRBV5-4 and TRBJ1-1, with 9 bases aligning to TRBD1. Per germline, CDR1 SGHNT and CDR2 YYREEE (reference sequence). Trimming cost V 5 bases and J 5 bases; bases outside gene matches: 7. The CDR3 is 14 residues long. CDR3 nucleotide sequence: TGTGCCAGCAGTTCAGAGGACAGGGGTACTGAAGCTTTCTTT. It encodes CASSSEDRGTEAFF.

The chain has TRBV6-5 and TRBJ1-5; TRBD1 agrees at 7 bases. The CDR3 length is 12 residues. J gave up 2 bases and V 10 bases, and 2 bases lay outside the gene matches. Germline V gene sequence: CDR1 MNHEY, CDR2 SVGAGI. CDR3: CAIGTGNQPQHF. CDR3 sequence (DNA): TGTGCCATCGGGACAGGCAATCAGCCCCAGCATTTT.

This sequence joins TRBV15 and TRBJ2-7; D not certain. The V gene's germline CDR1 is LNHNV and CDR2 YYDKDF (reference sequence). This CDR3 is 17 amino acids long. Deletions cut 0 bases from V and 2 bases from J, with 17 bases between. The CDR3 spells CATSREGPLRVTYEQYF. CDR3 coding DNA: TGTGCCACCAGCAGAGAGGGCCCCCTTCGGGTGACCTACGAGCAGTACTTC. Using reference TRBV15 and TRBJ2-7 for the parts outside the CDR3, the full variable domain is DAMVIQNPRYQVTQFGKPVTLSCSQTLNHNVMYWYQQKSSQAPKLLFHYYDKDFNNEADTPDNFQSRRPNTSFCFLDIRSPGLGDTAMYLCATSREGPLRVTYEQYFGPGTRLTVT.

The chain couples TRBV19 to TRBJ2-7, with D perhaps matching TRBD2 (6 bases). The CDR3 runs 12 residues. Trimming left V 5 bases short and J 5 bases short, with 10 bases between. Germline CDR1 is LNHDA and CDR2 is SQIVND (reference sequence). CDR3 bases: TGTGCCAGTAGTGGAGGGTGGAACGAGCAGTACTTC. This codes for CASSGGWNEQYF.

The chain uses TRBV6-1 and TRBJ1-1, with a weak D call TRBD1 (5 bases). This CDR3 has 13 amino acids. Germline V lookup: CDR1 MNHNS, CDR2 SASEGT. Trimming left V 8 bases short and J 0 bases short, with 10 bases between. The CDR3 coding sequence is TGTGCCAGCGAAGAACAGGTGAACACTGAAGCTTTCTTT. As protein: CASEEQVNTEAFF.

The chain employs TRBV5-1 and TRBJ2-5, with 8 bases identical to TRBD1. Germline V gives CDR1 SGHRS, CDR2 YFSETQ. V shed 4 bases and J 5 bases; nucleotides not matched to a gene: 7. CDR3 length: 14 residues. The CDR3 DNA is TGCGCCAGCAGCACCTCAGGGGGCACTGAGACCCAGTACTTC. This encodes CASSTSGGTETQYF.

This clone was seen only once. The rearrangement joins TRBV10-2 to TRBJ2-7; 11 nucleotides align to TRBD2. The CDR3 runs to 15 residues. The trim removed 6 bases at V and 0 bases at J, leaving 4 bases unmatched. Per the germline V gene, CDR1 is WSHSY and CDR2 is SAAADI. Here the CDR3 reads CASRDTSGSSYEQYF. The DNA of the CDR3 is TGCGCCAGCAGGGATACTAGCGGGAGCTCCTACGAGCAGTACTTC.

V and J are TRBV7-8 and TRBJ2-7; the D call may be TRBD1 or TRBD2 (6 bases each). V lost 3 bases to trimming and J lost 4 bases, with 13 bases between them. The germline gives CDR1 SGHVS, CDR2 FQNEAQ. The CDR3 is 14 residues long. The DNA of the CDR3 is TGTGCCAGCAGCTTGGAGGGGACAAGATACGAGCAGTACTTC. Translation gives CASSLEGTRYEQYF.